This T cell receptor (beta chain) is from a study of T cells in Graves' hyperthyroidism and ophthalmopathy. Germline trimming cut 4 bases from V and 3 bases from J; bases unmatched to any gene: 10. This CDR3 contains 15 residues. Germline values: CDR1 GTSNPN, CDR2 SVGIG (reference sequence). Overall study results and limits: In the analysis, a 13 V-J model separated ophthalmopathy from stable hyperthyroidism.

Among the patients, aged 18 to 65, hyperthyroidism was newly diagnosed and had lasted under 2 months. Lactation, pregnancy, other autoimmune disease or uncontrolled infection excluded patients. Source material for PBMCs was about 10 ml fresh peripheral blood. At least ten counts were recorded for this clonotype. Antigen: not known. TCR beta CDR3 regions were amplified from RNA transcripts. With the HTBI primer set, the TCR CDR3 went through a first round of RT-PCR. From the multiplex PCR reads, TCRdb called clonotypes with MiXCR, one entry per CDR3 protein. Among a few hundred thousand distinct CDR3 sequences listed, 15% to 17% were seen once.

Sequenced sample: blood. The rearrangement links TRBV30 to TRBJ2-3; 7 bases are a match to TRBD2. The TCR comes from a young woman with Graves' hyperthyroidism. The CDR3 loop is CAWKGGRGGTDTQYF. DNA of the CDR3: TGTGCCTGGAAAGGCGGGAGAGGAGGGACAGATACGCAGTATTTT.